The rows below give T cell receptor beta chains drawn from one sample of a study of blood T cell repertoires in COVID-19. Sequenced by immunoSEQ multiplex PCR; TCRdb stores in-frame clones only, minus some. This table holds some 370,000 clones, over 75% found once. Source material: peripheral blood. The receptors shown here come from a woman aged 25 to 39 with COVID-19, enrolled during active disease. The CDR3 runs from the conserved cysteine through the conserved F or W. The D gene is left open where the match is weak. Not all rows give a size; the values are once, few, many and, for expanded clones, a class.

>TRBJ2-7|TRBD1|NA|TRBV19
TGTGCCAGTAGCACGCCGGGACAGGGGATCGACGAGCAGTACTTC
CASSTPGQGIDEQYF
>TRBJ2-2|NA|NA|TRBV9
TGTGCCAGCAGCGTAGTACAGGGAGGGCCCGGGGAGCTGTTTTTT
CASSVVQGGPGELFF
>TRBJ2-1|TRBD1|NA|TRBV24-1
TGTGCCACCAGTGACTCCGGACAGGGGGCCCACAATGAGCAGTTCTTC
CATSDSGQGAHNEQFF
>TRBJ2-2|NA|NA|TRBV2
TGTGCCAGCAGAATCTCGGGACAAGGCACCGGGGAGCTGTTTTTT
CASRISGQGTGELFF
>TRBJ2-2|NA|few|TRBV24-1
TGTGCCACCCGACCCCGGGACATCAACACCGGGGAGCTGTTTTTT
CATRPRDINTGELFF
>TRBJ2-5|TRBD2|NA|TRBV19
TGTGCCAGTAGTATACCCCGGGGGGGGGCACTCCAAGAGACCCAGTACTTC
CASSIPRGGALQETQYF
>TRBJ2-7|NA|NA|TRBV5-1
TGCGCCAGCAGGCCGGCGGGCGGCACCGCCTACGAGCAGTACTTC
CASRPAGGTAYEQYF
>TRBJ2-7|TRBD1|NA|TRBV19
TGTGCCAGCCGGGACAGAGCCTACGAGCAGTACTTC
CASRDRAYEQYF
>TRBJ1-2|TRBD1|NA|TRBV6-5
TGTGCCAGCAGTTCGACAGGGACCTATGGCTACACCTTC
CASSSTGTYGYTF
>TRBJ2-3|TRBD2|once|TRBV7-2
TGTGCCAGCAGCAGTTCAGGACTAGCGGTCACAGATACGCAGTATTTT
CASSSSGLAVTDTQYF
>TRBJ2-7|TRBD2|few|TRBV5-1
TGCGCCAGCAGCTCGGGACTAGCGGGAGGGCAGAACGAGCAGTACTTC
CASSSGLAGGQNEQYF
>TRBJ2-5|TRBD2|NA|TRBV5-1
TGCGCCAGCAGCTGGACGCCCCGGACTAGCGGGAGGGCTTTTCAACAAGAGACCCAGTACTTC
CASSWTPRTSGRAFQQETQYF